Each of the 5 T cell receptor beta chains below was sequenced from the same sample in a study of early T cells in non-severe SARS-CoV-2 infection. A single record per CDR3 protein comes from TCRdb applying MiXCR to the 5' RACE reads. The sample contains 30,000 or so distinct CDR3 sequences, 5.3% of which appear only once. Material for sequencing was whole blood. Receptors originate from an adult who was a healthcare worker with PCR-confirmed SARS-CoV-2 infection or an uninfected control (not recorded which).

This clonotype was observed many times. The chain has TRBV7-9 and TRBJ1-1; 7 nucleotides align to TRBD1. Trimming removed 7 bases from V and 4 bases from J; junction bases left unmatched: 12. Germline V gene sequence: CDR1 SEHNR, CDR2 FQNEAQ (reference sequence). The CDR3 covers 15 residues. The CDR3 protein is CASTPGGGVSTEAFF. The DNA for the CDR3 is TGTGCCAGCACCCCAGGGGGAGGGGTAAGCACTGAAGCTTTCTTT.

This clonotype was counted ten times or more. The CDR3 coding sequence is TGCAGTGCCAGGCGTAGCGGGAGGGCCGATGAGCAGTTCTTC. Translation: CSARRSGRADEQFF. This chain joins TRBV20-1 and TRBJ2-1; 11 nucleotides line up with TRBD2. V was pared by 6 bases and J by 8 bases, with 9 bases of the junction left unmatched. Germline CDR1 DFQATT, CDR2 SNEGSKA (reference sequence). This CDR3 comprises 14 residues.

The rearrangement joins TRBV7-9 to TRBJ1-1; D possibly corresponds to TRBD1 (6 bases). CDR1 and CDR2 from the germline V gene are SEHNR and FQNEAQ (reference sequence). This CDR3 is built from 15 residues. V shed 3 bases and J shed 7 bases, with 18 bases lying between them. This CDR3 reads CASSLSYSGGHEAFF. CDR3 nucleotide sequence: TGTGCCAGCAGCTTGTCTTATAGTGGGGGCCATGAAGCTTTCTTT.

The V and J genes are TRBV2 and TRBJ2-2, with D perhaps matching TRBD1 (6 bases). Germline CDR1 is SNHLY and CDR2 is FYNNEI. This CDR3 is 13 amino acids long. With 6 bases removed from V and 4 bases from J, the gap between germline ends came to 9 bases. CDR3 DNA sequence: TGTGCCAGCAGCGACAGGCTCACCGGGGAGCTGTTTTTT. It yields the protein CASSDRLTGELFF.

This clonotype was counted ten times or more. The V gene is TRBV28, the J gene TRBJ2-1, with D hard to call. V lost 2 bases and J 9 bases, leaving 5 bases between the germline ends. The CDR3 sequence is 11 residues long. CDR1 is MDHEN, CDR2 SYDVKM, per germline. This CDR3 is CASSLGAEQFF. CDR3 DNA: TGTGCCAGCAGTTTAGGTGCTGAGCAGTTCTTC. Using reference TRBV28 and TRBJ2-1 for the parts outside the CDR3, the full variable domain is DVKVTQSSRYLVKRTGEKVFLECVQDMDHENMFWYRQDPGLGLRLIYFSYDVKMKEKGDIPEGYSVSREKKERFSLILESASTNQTSMYLCASSLGAEQFFGPGTRLTVL.